Below, 21 T cell receptor beta chains from the same sample are listed, as sequenced in a study of cytomegalovirus exposure and HLA in healthy donors. The repertoire was sequenced with immunoSEQ multiplex PCR; TCRdb's copy has only in-frame clones and lacks some. Seen here are 130,000 to 150,000 clones, almost 85% observed once, and the top ten hold 1.4%. Specimen: PBMCs. The source is a woman in her thirties in good health and CMV-seronegative.

The rearrangement uses TRBV7-2 and TRBJ2-4; the D gene is possibly TRBD1 (5 bases). The germline V and J ends were trimmed by 5 bases and 2 bases, with 16 bases remaining between them. The V gene's germline CDR1 is SGHTA and CDR2 FQGNSA. This CDR3 has 16 residues. The CDR3 sequence is CASSPPWGGPKNIQYF. The CDR3 bases are TGTGCCAGCAGCCCGCCTTGGGGCGGACCCAAAAACATTCAGTACTTC.

This chain joins TRBV2 and TRBJ2-7; the match to TRBD2 covers 10 bases. The CDR3 sequence is 15 residues long. Germline assignment: CDR1 SNHLY and CDR2 FYNNEI. Losses at the gene ends were 6 bases for V and 0 bases for J; bases not matched to a gene: 5. The CDR3 loop reads CASSFLAGASYEQYF. In nucleotides, the CDR3 is TGTGCCAGCAGCTTTCTAGCGGGGGCCTCCTACGAGCAGTACTTC.

This clone showed up just a few times. The rearrangement uses TRBV6-6 and TRBJ2-1; possible D gene TRBD1, 5 bases. The CDR3 contains 15 residues. Germline CDR1 reads MNHNY; CDR2 reads SVGAGI (reference sequence). The V and J ends lost 2 bases and 0 bases respectively, with 8 bases between them. This CDR3 is CASSYGHSSYNEQFF. The CDR3 region has the DNA TGTGCCAGCAGTTACGGACATAGCTCCTACAATGAGCAGTTCTTC.

V gene TRBV2 combines with J gene TRBJ2-5, with D perhaps TRBD1 (5 bases). V lost 3 bases, J lost 2 bases, and 16 bases lay in between. The CDR3 runs 16 residues. Germline V gene data show CDR1 as SNHLY and CDR2 as FYNNEI. The chain's CDR3 is CASSDFRTQLQETQYF. The CDR3 DNA reads TGTGCCAGCAGTGATTTTCGGACACAGCTGCAAGAGACCCAGTACTTC.

The chain combines TRBV11-3 with TRBJ2-6; D call uncertain. The V gene's germline CDR1 is SGHNT and CDR2 YENEEA. The CDR3 consists of 12 residues. The V and J ends lost 5 bases and 6 bases respectively, with 5 bases between them. CDR3 in DNA: TGTGCCAGCAGCCAGGAGGCCAACGTCCTGACTTTC. Translation gives CASSQEANVLTF.

This clone was detected many times. J is TRBJ2-5 and V is TRBV7-2; 11 nucleotides line up with TRBD2. CDR1 and CDR2 from the germline V gene are SGHTA and FQGNSA. The CDR3 spans 16 residues. Trimming removed 5 bases from V and 3 bases from J; junction bases left unmatched: 8. The chain's CDR3 is CASSPRLTSGEETQYF. CDR3 sequence (DNA): TGTGCCAGCAGCCCCCGCCTGACTAGCGGGGAAGAGACCCAGTACTTC.

The chain has TRBV4-3 and TRBJ1-1; a weak D match, TRBD1 (5 bases). This CDR3 spans 17 amino acids. Germline V CDR1 and CDR2: LGHNA, YSLEER. V lost 0 bases and J lost 1, with 15 bases in between. The CDR3 spells CASSQDWGRAGNTEAFF. Written as DNA, the CDR3 is TGCGCCAGCAGCCAAGATTGGGGCAGGGCTGGGAACACTGAAGCTTTCTTT.

The chain couples TRBV14 to TRBJ2-7, with 9 bases matching TRBD1. Losses at the gene ends were 4 bases for V and 5 bases for J; bases not matched to a gene: 9. The CDR3 has 15 amino acids. Germline V lookup: CDR1 SGHDN, CDR2 FVKESK. CDR3 coding DNA: TGTGCCAGCAGCCTCGGAGGGACAGGGAGTCACGAGCAGTACTTC. It translates to CASSLGGTGSHEQYF.

This chain links TRBV11-2 with TRBJ1-2; TRBD1 is a possible D gene (6 bases). The CDR3 has 17 residues. Germline V gene data show CDR1 as SGHAT and CDR2 as FQNNGV. V lost 0 bases, J lost 7 bases, and 21 bases lay in between. The CDR3 loop reads CASSLEGVYDRFSGYTF. CDR3 DNA sequence: TGTGCCAGCAGCTTAGAGGGGGTTTACGACAGGTTTAGTGGCTACACCTTC. Full variable domain (outside the CDR3, taken from reference TRBV11-2 and TRBJ1-2): EAGVAQSPRYKIIEKRQSVAFWCNPISGHATLYWYQQILGQGPKLLIQFQNNGVVDDSQLPKDRFSAERLKGVDSTLKIQPAKLEDSAVYLCASSLEGVYDRFSGYTFGSGTRLTVV.

J is TRBJ2-3 and V is TRBV27, with D maybe TRBD2 (6 bases). The CDR3 runs 16 residues. Trimming removed 2 bases from V and 5 bases from J, with 17 bases in between. Per the germline V gene, CDR1 is MNHEY and CDR2 is SMNVEV (reference sequence). CDR3 sequence (DNA): TGTGCCAGCAGTTTACGGGGGTCGGGGTTGGGAGATACGCAGTATTTT. This translates into CASSLRGSGLGDTQYF.

This sequence joins TRBV19 and TRBJ2-2, with D possibly being TRBD1 (6 bases). Deletions cut 2 bases from V and 4 bases from J, with 11 bases between. The CDR3 consists of 15 residues. Germline assignment: CDR1 LNHDA and CDR2 SQIVND (reference sequence). The CDR3: CASSISLDSTGELFF. In DNA, the CDR3 is TGTGCCAGTAGTATAAGTCTGGACAGCACCGGGGAGCTGTTTTTT.

The chain has TRBV27 and TRBJ1-6, with D possibly matching TRBD1 (5 bases). Trimming pared 3 bases from V and 7 bases from J, leaving 7 bases between. Per germline, CDR1 MNHEY and CDR2 SMNVEV (reference sequence). This CDR3 region has 13 residues. This CDR3 is CASSFNRNSPLHF. In DNA form, the CDR3 reads TGTGCCAGCAGTTTTAACAGGAATTCACCCCTCCACTTT.

CDR3 in amino acids: CAIAGTSYEQYF. The CDR3 region has the DNA TGTGCCATCGCCGGGACTTCCTACGAGCAGTACTTC. V gene TRBV10-3 combines with J gene TRBJ2-7; D possibly corresponds to TRBD2 (6 bases). CDR3 length: 12 residues. Trimming stripped 8 bases from V and 1 base from J, with 9 bases between. Germline V lookup: CDR1 ENHRY, CDR2 SYGVKD.

This sequence joins TRBV2 and TRBJ1-1; no reliable D call. V was trimmed by 4 bases and J by 0 bases, leaving 6 bases between them. CDR3 length equals 13 residues. CDR1 SNHLY and CDR2 FYNNEI come from the germline V gene. CDR3 loop: CASSGSMNTEAFF. The DNA for the CDR3 is TGTGCCAGCAGTGGTAGCATGAACACTGAAGCTTTCTTT.

The chain joins TRBV18 to TRBJ1-2, with 8 nucleotides matching TRBD1. V lost 3 bases and J lost 3; bases outside the gene matches: 6. The CDR3 covers 15 residues. Germline V lookup: CDR1 KGHSH, CDR2 LQKENI. CDR3 DNA: TGTGCCAGCTCACCGGGGACAGGTGCGGACTATGGCTACACCTTC. Residues: CASSPGTGADYGYTF.

The chain is built from TRBV15 and TRBJ1-2, with D perhaps TRBD1 (6 bases). This CDR3 region has 15 residues. V was pared by 4 bases and J by 5 bases, with 17 bases between. Looked up from germline, CDR1 is LNHNV and CDR2 is YYDKDF (reference sequence). CDR3 bases: TGTGCCACCAGCAAGAACCGGGACACCGGTTATGGCTACACCTTC. Protein product: CATSKNRDTGYGYTF.

The gene calls are TRBV2 and TRBJ1-5; a weak D match, TRBD1 (6 bases). The V gene's germline CDR1 is SNHLY and CDR2 FYNNEI. V gave up 4 bases and J gave up 1 base, with 11 bases separating them. The CDR3 has 15 residues. CDR3 residues: CASSAGARSNQPQHF. The CDR3 DNA follows: TGTGCCAGCAGTGCAGGGGCGCGGAGCAATCAGCCCCAGCATTTT.

The chain is built from TRBV5-4 and TRBJ2-3, with 7 bases that match TRBD1. Germline V gene lookup returns CDR1 SGHNT and CDR2 YYREEE (reference sequence). The CDR3 sequence is 14 residues long. The trim removed 2 bases at V and 2 bases at J, leaving 2 bases unmatched. Written as DNA, the CDR3 is TGTGCCAGCAGCTTACAGGGGAACACAGATACGCAGTATTTT. It is translated as CASSLQGNTDTQYF.

V usage is TRBV7-9 and J usage is TRBJ2-7, with D tentatively TRBD1 (6 bases). V lost 7 bases, J lost 2 bases, and 6 bases lay in between. CDR3 length equals 11 residues. The germline V gene encodes CDR1 SEHNR and CDR2 FQNEAQ (reference sequence). Here the CDR3 DNA reads TGTGCCAGCACAGGGGCCTACGAGCAGTACTTC. The encoded protein is CASTGAYEQYF.

This clone was seen only once. This rearrangement joins TRBV6-6 to TRBJ2-7; maybe TRBD1 (6 bases). The CDR3 is 14 residues long. CDR1 is MNHNY, CDR2 SVGAGI, per germline (reference sequence). The V gene lost 6 bases and the J gene lost 0 bases, with 12 bases spanning the gap. The DNA for the CDR3 is TGTGCCAGCAGCTACCCAGGGGACTCCTACGAGCAGTACTTC. It encodes CASSYPGDSYEQYF.

The chain carries TRBV7-9 and TRBJ2-7, with 7 bases lining up with TRBD2. The CDR3 is 15 residues long. V lost 2 bases and J lost 3; bases outside the gene matches: 7. Germline V gene sequence: CDR1 SEHNR, CDR2 FQNEAQ (reference sequence). CDR3 DNA: TGTGCCAGCAGCTTATGGGCAGCGGGGCTCTACGAGCAGTACTTC. Its translation: CASSLWAAGLYEQYF.